This T cell receptor (beta chain) is drawn from a study of blood T cells in healthy people across ages. For the study at large: Template switching picked up about one barcoded beta molecule for each two T cells.

Through a sample-barcoded 5' primer and a J-beta primer mix, a second PCR was run for roughly 7 to 12 cycles. TCRdb re-derived calls from the 5' RACE reads in MiXCR, one entry per CDR3 protein. The sample yields roughly 800,000 distinct CDR3 sequences, just under 25% seen once. The CDR3 is made up of 15 amino acids. Germline CDR1 is SGHNT and CDR2 is YYREEE (reference sequence). With V trimmed by 0 bases and J by 4 bases, 7 bases remained unmatched. Each donor supplied 8 to 10 milliliters of peripheral blood. Every sample yielded at least 6 million isolated PBMCs. This clonotype was seen more than once but under ten times. The same specimen was also included in a second study, on T cells of mothers and their children. That work adds: With unrelated pairs as the comparison, related mother-child pairs had a slightly higher overlap that was not significant.

This chain uses TRBV5-4 with TRBJ2-7, with 7 bases fitting TRBD1. The sample taken for sequencing was blood. This clonotype was obtained from a boy aged 5 to 17 in good health. Here the CDR3 reads CASSLEGGVFYEQYF. Here the CDR3 DNA reads TGTGCCAGCAGCTTGGAAGGGGGCGTATTTTACGAGCAGTACTTC.